The clone carrying this T cell receptor beta chain was detected a few times. The antigen remains unidentified. Oncomine TCR Beta short-read sequencing was applied to DNA from cultured CD4+ T cells. TCRdb re-called the PCR reads through MiXCR, storing one row per CDR3 protein. Of 5,500 to 8,000 distinct CDR3 sequences listed, about two fifths are singletons. Per the germline V gene, CDR1 is SGHVS and CDR2 is FNYEAQ. The CDR3 runs 14 residues. Trimming stripped 5 bases from V and 7 bases from J, with 15 bases between. The sample's treatment: roughly 10-day PBMC culture with coronavirus spike peptide pools or control peptides (ViraFEST assay). Gathering of the CD4+ T cells, from the unexposed donor, took place before the COVID-19 pandemic (2011-2018). These data belong to a study of vaccination and CD4 T cells after COVID-19. Study background: Treatment of control cultures consisted of a CEFX pool, an HIV-1 Nef pool, or no peptide. Study outcomes and limitations: Counts of SARS-CoV-2-reactive clonotypes had a median that went from about 20 to 38, a nonsignificant change. For convalescent patients, a median around 89% of reactive clones surfaced exclusively after vaccination. Relatively few convalescent patients were studied; early post-infection timepoints were not included.

The origin of this receptor is a human donor in good health. The chain combines TRBV7-6 with TRBJ1-5, with D possibly TRBD1 on 5 matching bases. Sequences were obtained from CD4+ T cells from blood, cultured in vitro. The CDR3 region has the DNA TGTGCCAGCAGCCAAGACCCGGGGACCCAGCCCCAGCATTTT. This codes for CASSQDPGTQPQHF.